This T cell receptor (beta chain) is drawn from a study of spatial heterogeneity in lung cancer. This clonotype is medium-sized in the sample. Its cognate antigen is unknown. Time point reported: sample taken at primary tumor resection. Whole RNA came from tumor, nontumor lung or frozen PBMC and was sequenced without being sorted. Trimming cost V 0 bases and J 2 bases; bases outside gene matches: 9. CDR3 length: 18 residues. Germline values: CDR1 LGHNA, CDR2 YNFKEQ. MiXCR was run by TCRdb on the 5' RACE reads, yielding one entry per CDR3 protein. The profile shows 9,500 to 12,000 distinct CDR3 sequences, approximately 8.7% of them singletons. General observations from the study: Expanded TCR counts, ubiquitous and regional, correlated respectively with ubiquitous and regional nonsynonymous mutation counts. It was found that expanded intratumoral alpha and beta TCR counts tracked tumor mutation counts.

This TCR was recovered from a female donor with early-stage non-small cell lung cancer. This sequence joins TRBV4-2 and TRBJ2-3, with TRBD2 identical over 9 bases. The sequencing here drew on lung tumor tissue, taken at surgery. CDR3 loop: CASSQEVGVAGVTDTQYF. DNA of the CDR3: TGTGCCAGCAGCCAAGAGGTCGGGGTAGCGGGAGTCACAGATACGCAGTATTTT.